These 16 T cell receptor beta chains originate from one sample sequenced in a study of T cells in Graves' hyperthyroidism and ophthalmopathy. The investigators amplified TCR beta CDR3 regions from RNA transcripts. During a first-round RT-PCR of the TCR CDR3, the HTBI primer set was used. From the multiplex PCR reads, TCRdb called clonotypes with MiXCR, one entry per CDR3 protein. Of some 600,000 distinct CDR3 sequences listed, approximately 15% are singletons. The specimen was blood. The receptor source for this set is a woman in her twenties or thirties with Graves' hyperthyroidism that later progressed to Graves' ophthalmopathy.

The CDR3 protein is CSVWTIGSNEQFF. The DNA for the CDR3 is TGCAGTGTTTGGACTATCGGGAGCAATGAGCAGTTCTTC. This chain uses TRBV20-1 with TRBJ2-1, with D maybe TRBD2 (6 bases). The CDR3 has 13 residues. Trimming stripped 7 bases from V and 6 bases from J, with 16 bases between. In germline, CDR1 is DFQATT, CDR2 SNEGSKA (reference sequence).

This clonotype has at least ten counts. The chain joins TRBV7-9 to TRBJ2-3; 14 positions agree with TRBD2. The CDR3 loop spans 18 amino acids. V shed 4 bases and J 3 bases; nucleotides not matched to a gene: 9. Germline V gene data show CDR1 as SEHNR and CDR2 as FQNEAQ (reference sequence). The CDR3 reads CASSSDLRLAGGTDTQYF. In nucleotides, the CDR3 is TGTGCCAGCAGCTCCGACCTCCGACTAGCGGGAGGGACAGATACGCAGTATTTT.

This clonotype was counted at least ten times. This chain joins TRBV30 and TRBJ2-5; possibly TRBD1 for D (5 bases). The germline gives CDR1 GTSNPN, CDR2 SVGIG (reference sequence). V shed 1 base and J shed 2 bases, with 11 bases lying between them. The CDR3 is made up of 14 amino acids. DNA for the CDR3: TGTGCCTGGAGTGGAGGTACAGGACAAGAGACCCAGTACTTC. Its translation: CAWSGGTGQETQYF.

This clonotype was observed a few times. The chain links TRBV3-1 to TRBJ1-1; 8 bases match TRBD1. The V gene end was trimmed by 3 bases and the J gene end by 4 bases; junction bases not matched to a gene: 7. This CDR3 comprises 15 residues. CDR1 is LGHDT and CDR2 is YNNKEL in the germline V gene (reference sequence). Here the CDR3 reads CASSQMDRVGTEAFF. The CDR3 region has the DNA TGTGCCAGCAGCCAGATGGACAGGGTTGGCACTGAAGCTTTCTTT.

In this sample, this clonotype turned up many times. V usage is TRBV27 and J usage is TRBJ2-3; D is undetermined. V was clipped by 10 bases and J by 6 bases, with 14 bases between them. The CDR3 has 12 residues. Germline V gene lookup returns CDR1 MNHEY and CDR2 SMNVEV (reference sequence). In DNA form, the CDR3 reads TGTGCCACCCTTGTCAATGGGGATACGCAGTATTTT. Encoded protein: CATLVNGDTQYF.

The CDR3 is CASSSRTSGKKYEQYF. The CDR3, as DNA: TGTGCCAGCAGTTCTCGGACTAGCGGAAAGAAATACGAGCAGTACTTC. The chain combines TRBV6-5 with TRBJ2-7, with 10 bases matching TRBD2. Unmatched junction bases numbered 10, after V lost 4 bases and J lost 4 bases. The CDR3 length is 16 residues. Germline values: CDR1 MNHEY, CDR2 SVGAGI.

This clonotype appeared many times. V gene TRBV5-1 combines with J gene TRBJ2-2; 9 positions agree with TRBD1. The V gene end was trimmed by 4 bases and the J gene end by 3 bases; junction bases not matched to a gene: 1. Germline V gene lookup returns CDR1 SGHRS and CDR2 YFSETQ. CDR3 length: 14 residues. DNA for the CDR3: TGCGCCAGCAGCCGGACAGGGGACACCGGGGAGCTGTTTTTT. It codes for CASSRTGDTGELFF.

J is TRBJ2-2 and V is TRBV24-1; 7 bases align to TRBD1. Germline trimming cut 5 bases from V and 3 bases from J; bases unmatched to any gene: 11. CDR3 length equals 17 residues. Germline V gene lookup returns CDR1 KGHDR and CDR2 SFDVKD. The CDR3 sequence: CATSVLPRGSDTGELFF. In DNA form, the CDR3 reads TGTGCCACCAGTGTCTTACCCAGGGGGTCGGACACCGGGGAGCTGTTTTTT.

This rearrangement joins TRBV4-2 to TRBJ2-3; possible D gene TRBD2, 6 bases. Germline V lookup: CDR1 LGHNA, CDR2 YNFKEQ. Trimming removed 4 bases at V and 5 bases at J, with 19 bases between. CDR3 length: 16 residues. The CDR3 sequence is CASSPSPGSRGDTQYF. CDR3 DNA: TGTGCCAGCAGCCCCAGTCCCGGGAGCCGCGGAGATACGCAGTATTTT.

This clonotype was recorded many times. CDR3: CASSQGLAQSHEQFF. CDR3 coding DNA: TGTGCCAGCAGTCAAGGACTAGCCCAATCCCATGAGCAGTTCTTC. This chain connects TRBV2 to TRBJ2-1, with 8 nucleotides matching TRBD2. CDR3 length equals 15 residues. Per the germline V gene, CDR1 is SNHLY and CDR2 is FYNNEI. J gave up 8 bases and V 5 bases, and 11 bases lay outside the gene matches.

V gene TRBV30 combines with J gene TRBJ1-1; weak D call: TRBD1 (6 bases). The V gene lost 3 bases and the J gene lost 4 bases, with 12 bases spanning the gap. CDR3 length: 13 residues. Germline V gene data show CDR1 as GTSNPN and CDR2 as SVGIG (reference sequence). CDR3 residues: CAWSLGHGTEAFF. CDR3 nucleotide sequence: TGTGCCTGGAGCTTGGGACACGGCACTGAAGCTTTCTTT.

In this sample, this clonotype turned up many times. The V call is TRBV2, the J call TRBJ2-1; D possibly corresponds to TRBD2 (6 bases). This CDR3 is 15 amino acids long. V lost 10 bases, J lost 9 bases, and 25 bases lay in between. CDR1 SNHLY and CDR2 FYNNEI come from the germline V gene. CDR3 DNA sequence: TGTGCCACTGGGGAAGGGACTGGCACGCTGGGTGAGCAGTTCTTC. This encodes CATGEGTGTLGEQFF.

The chain is built from TRBV20-1 and TRBJ1-1; TRBD1 agrees at 9 bases. The CDR3 has 11 residues. After removal of 5 bases from V and 11 bases from J, the junction contained 6 bases not matched to a gene. Germline V gene data show CDR1 as DFQATT and CDR2 as SNEGSKA (reference sequence). CDR3 DNA: TGCAGTGCTGGACAGGGGTTTTCGGCTTTCTTT. Residues: CSAGQGFSAFF.

At least ten counts were recorded for this clonotype. The rearrangement links TRBV18 to TRBJ1-2; TRBD1 is a possible D gene (5 bases). This CDR3 is built from 14 residues. V gave up 3 bases and J gave up 4 bases, with 12 bases separating them. Looked up from germline, CDR1 is KGHSH and CDR2 is LQKENI. In DNA, the CDR3 is TGTGCCAGCTCACCTCTAGACAGTTCCTATGGCTACACCTTC. This gives the protein CASSPLDSSYGYTF.

This clonotype showed up many times. V is TRBV20-1 and J is TRBJ1-2, with D unclear. Germline-derived CDR1 and CDR2 are DFQATT and SNEGSKA (reference sequence). The V end was cut by 6 bases, the J end by 8 bases, with 19 bases between. This CDR3 comprises 13 residues. CDR3 residues: CSASEPTRWGYTF. The CDR3 coding sequence is TGCAGTGCCAGCGAACCGACTCGTTGGGGCTACACCTTC.

The sample holds many counts of this clonotype. This rearrangement joins TRBV5-1 to TRBJ1-1; TRBD1 is a possible D gene (5 bases). The CDR3 is made up of 14 amino acids. V shed 2 bases and J shed 7 bases, with 15 bases lying between them. In germline, CDR1 is SGHRS, CDR2 YFSETQ. The DNA of the CDR3 is TGCGCCAGCAGCTTAGAGAGGGGAGTCCTTGAAGCTTTCTTT. Translating it yields CASSLERGVLEAFF.